These 8 T cell receptor beta chains originate from one sample sequenced in a study of blood T cell repertoires in COVID-19. Using immunoSEQ multiplex PCR, the repertoire was profiled, and TCRdb retains in-frame clones only, with some absent. Seen here are about 180,000 clones, 89% observed once, and the top ten hold under 3%. The sample taken for sequencing was PBMCs or T cells enriched from blood (not recorded which). The source of these receptors is a woman aged 40 to 49 with acute COVID-19.

Only a few counts were recorded for this clone. V and J are TRBV7-9 and TRBJ2-7, with 8 nucleotides matching TRBD1. Unmatched junction bases numbered 13, after V lost 4 bases and J lost 5 bases. Germline V gives CDR1 SEHNR, CDR2 FQNEAQ (reference sequence). The CDR3 consists of 16 residues. The CDR3 region has the DNA TGTGCCAGCAGCTCGGCGCTTCGGACAGGGTTACACGAGCAGTACTTC. It translates to CASSSALRTGLHEQYF.

The J gene is TRBJ1-1, the V gene TRBV19; 7 positions agree with TRBD1. The CDR3 contains 13 residues. Per germline, CDR1 LNHDA and CDR2 SQIVND (reference sequence). Trimming at V came to 7 bases and at J to 0 bases, leaving 2 bases not matched to a gene. The CDR3 region has the DNA TGTGCCAGTACCAGGGGGTTGAACACTGAAGCTTTCTTT. This codes for CASTRGLNTEAFF. Based on the CDR3 plus reference TRBV19 and TRBJ1-1, the full variable domain is DGGITQSPKYLFRKEGQNVTLSCEQNLNHDAMYWYRQDPGQGLRLIYYSQIVNDFQKGDIAEGYSVSREKKESFPLTVTSAQKNPTAFYLCASTRGLNTEAFFGQGTRLTVV.

The chain employs TRBV5-8 and TRBJ2-5, with D perhaps matching TRBD2 (5 bases). Germline CDR1 SGHTS, CDR2 YDEGEE. The length of the CDR3 is 14 residues. Trimming removed 3 bases from V and 5 bases from J, with 14 bases in between. Here the CDR3 reads CASSSPRVGETQYF. CDR3 coding DNA: TGTGCCAGCAGCTCACCGCGGGTCGGGGAGACCCAGTACTTC.

This sequence joins TRBV5-4 and TRBJ2-6, with a tentative D call TRBD1 (5 bases). The V gene lost 1 base and the J gene lost 0 bases, with 14 bases spanning the gap. There are 18 residues in the CDR3. From germline, CDR1 is SGHNT and CDR2 YYREEE (reference sequence). The CDR3 spells CASSLRTGVVSGANVLTF. As DNA, the CDR3 is TGTGCCAGCAGCTTGCGAACAGGTGTAGTCTCTGGGGCCAACGTCCTGACTTTC.

The chain uses TRBV19 and TRBJ1-4; D not certain. The V gene lost 5 bases and the J gene lost 2 bases, with 9 bases spanning the gap. The CDR3 has 14 residues. The germline V gene has CDR1 LNHDA and CDR2 SQIVND (reference sequence). The CDR3 loop reads CASSPRGTNEKLFF. In DNA form, the CDR3 reads TGTGCCAGTAGTCCAAGAGGGACTAATGAAAAACTGTTTTTT.

The chain joins TRBV2 to TRBJ1-6; a weak D match, TRBD1 (5 bases). Germline CDR1 is SNHLY and CDR2 is FYNNEI. The ends were cut back, 7 bases at V and 7 bases at J, with 11 bases in the middle. The CDR3 runs to 13 residues. The CDR3 spells CASKAGKNSPLHF. The CDR3, as DNA: TGTGCCAGCAAGGCAGGGAAGAATTCACCCCTCCACTTT.

About this clone itself: Other nucleotide sequences from this sample produce the same CDR3. J is TRBJ1-1 and V is TRBV29-1; 10 positions match TRBD1. Germline CDR1 reads SQVTM; CDR2 reads ANQGSEA. The CDR3 has 13 amino acids. J was trimmed by 5 bases and V by 7 bases; bases with no gene match: 7. CDR3 sequence reads: CSARQGAGTEAFF. The CDR3 nucleotides read TGCAGCGCTCGACAGGGGGCTGGTACTGAAGCTTTCTTT.

In DNA, the CDR3 is TGTGCCAGCTCCCTGACTAGCCTCGACAATGAGCAGTTCTTC. It is translated as CASSLTSLDNEQFF. This rearrangement joins TRBV18 to TRBJ2-1, with 7 bases identical to TRBD2. The CDR3 spans 14 residues. CDR1 is KGHSH and CDR2 is LQKENI in the germline V gene. V dropped 6 bases and J dropped 5; count of bases not matched to a gene: 7.